This T cell receptor (beta chain) was captured by sequencing in a study of blood T cell repertoires in COVID-19. Sequencing was performed with immunoSEQ multiplex PCR; in TCRdb, only in-frame clones are kept and a portion is missing. There are some 320,000 clones in the sample; approximately 89% occur only once, and 6.5% to 9.5% lies in the top ten. The CDR3 length is 17 residues. Trimming took off 4 bases at V and 0 bases at J, with 16 bases between the two ends. Germline V gene sequence: CDR1 SGHTA, CDR2 FQGNSA. This sequence joins TRBV7-2 and TRBJ1-3; possibly TRBD1 for D (5 bases). The clonotype originates from a woman aged 45-65 years who had recovered from COVID-19. The sample comprised peripheral blood. Written as DNA, the CDR3 is TGTGCCAGCAGCTCCACAGGCGCCACGTTCTCTGGAAACACCATATATTTT. Translated, it gives CASSSTGATFSGNTIYF. Variable domain in full (rest from reference TRBV7-2 and TRBJ1-3): GAGVSQSPSNKVTEKGKDVELRCDPISGHTALYWYRQSLGQGLEFLIYFQGNSAPDKSGLPSDRFSAERTGGSVSTLTIQRTQQEDSAVYLCASSSTGATFSGNTIYFGEGSWLTVV.